This T cell receptor beta chain was obtained from a study of cytomegalovirus exposure and HLA in healthy donors. Germline V CDR1 and CDR2: SNHLY, FYNNEI. The junction had 5 bases not matched to a gene; V was cut back by 5 bases and J by 5 bases. The CDR3 spans 14 residues. Amplification used 60 Vbeta primers and 13 Jbeta primers. Produced via immunoSEQ multiplex PCR; TCRdb's table is partial and in-frame only. The sample has about 130,000 clones; just under 80% are singletons. The J gene is TRBJ2-5, the V gene TRBV2, with 10 bases lining up with TRBD1. The sequence came from a man aged 30 to 45 in good health and CMV-seronegative. The source material was PBMCs. Here the CDR3 reads CASSPGQGSETQYF. The CDR3 DNA is TGTGCCAGCAGTCCGGGACAGGGGAGCGAGACCCAGTACTTC.